The rows below give T cell receptor beta chains drawn from one sample of a study of T cells in Graves' hyperthyroidism and ophthalmopathy. From the multiplex PCR reads, TCRdb called clonotypes with MiXCR, one entry per CDR3 protein. The data hold hundreds of thousands of distinct CDR3 sequences, with roughly 14% observed a single time. Sequenced sample: blood. Receptors were obtained from a woman aged 30 to 39 with Graves' hyperthyroidism that later progressed to Graves' ophthalmopathy. Each CDR3 is given with its conserved first and last residue. D genes are given only for firm matches. Clone size is shown for a subset of rows, as once, few, many or a class of expanded clone.

>14|many|NA|TRBV7-2|TRBJ1-4
TGTGCCAGCAGCTTAAGCCGGGCTAATGAAAAACTGTTTTTT
CASSLSRANEKLFF
>16|many|TRBD1|TRBV5-1|TRBJ2-1
TGCGCCAGCGGCGCCCGGGACAGAGGTAACTACAATGAGCAGTTCTTC
CASGARDRGNYNEQFF
>23|NA|TRBD2|TRBV12-3/TRBV12-4|TRBJ2-1
TGTGCCAGCAGTTTAGTAGGTGTTTGGAGGGATAGACTAGCGGGGGACTCTTACAATGAGCAGCTCTTC
CASSLVGVWRDRLAGDSYNEQLF
>14|NA|NA|TRBV18|TRBJ2-5
TGTGCCAGCTCCCCTATGGGACCAGAAGAGACCCAGTATTTC
CASSPMGPEETQYF
>14|NA|TRBD2|TRBV7-9|TRBJ2-7
TGTGCCAGCAGCTTTCAAGCGGGAGGTTACGAGCAGTACTTC
CASSFQAGGYEQYF
>18|NA|TRBD1|TRBV6-2/TRBV6-3|TRBJ1-5
TGTGCCAGCAGCCCGACCATCGCCCAGGGGGCAAGCAATCAGCCCCAGCATTTT
CASSPTIAQGASNQPQHF
>15|few|NA|TRBV7-3|TRBJ1-6
TGTGCCAGCAGCTTAACAGGGACATTTAATTCACCCCTCCACTTT
CASSLTGTFNSPLHF
>13|many|NA|TRBV2|TRBJ2-5
TGTGCCAGCAGTGAAGAAGGGGGGTTGACCCAGTACTTC
CASSEEGGLTQYF
>9|NA|NA|TRBV2|TRBJ1-4
TGTGCCAGCAGTGAGGTCGGACTTTTT
CASSEVGLF
>16|many|TRBD1|TRBV6-1|TRBJ1-1
TGTGCCAGCAGTACGCGAAGAGGGACAGGGGAAGGTGAAGCTTTCTTT
CASSTRRGTGEGEAFF
>16|many|TRBD2|TRBV3-1|TRBJ2-1
TGTGCCAGCAGCCAAGTGGGACTAGCTGGATTGAATGAGCAGTTCTTC
CASSQVGLAGLNEQFF
>15|once|NA|TRBV28|TRBJ1-2
TGTGCCAGCAGACCCGGGACCTACGCTTCGAGGGGCTACACCTTC
CASRPGTYASRGYTF
>14|many|NA|TRBV2|TRBJ2-1
TGTGCCAGCAGTGAAGCGGGAACGGAGAATGAGCAGTTCTTC
CASSEAGTENEQFF
>15|few|TRBD1|TRBV7-3|TRBJ2-2
TGTGCCAGCAGCCGGGACAGGGGGGTCACCGGGGAGCTGTTTTTT
CASSRDRGVTGELFF